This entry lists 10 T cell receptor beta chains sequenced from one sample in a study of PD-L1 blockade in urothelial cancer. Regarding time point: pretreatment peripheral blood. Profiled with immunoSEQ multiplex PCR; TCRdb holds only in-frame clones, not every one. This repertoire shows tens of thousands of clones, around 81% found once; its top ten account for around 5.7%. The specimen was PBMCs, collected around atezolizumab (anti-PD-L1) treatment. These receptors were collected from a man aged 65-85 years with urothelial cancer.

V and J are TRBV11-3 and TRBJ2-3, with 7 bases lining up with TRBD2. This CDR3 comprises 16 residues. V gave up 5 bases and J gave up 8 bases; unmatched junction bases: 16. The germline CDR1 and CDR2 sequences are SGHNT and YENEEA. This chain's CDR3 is CASSPSVGAGIGTQYF. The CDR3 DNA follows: TGTGCCAGCAGCCCTTCCGTAGGAGCGGGGATTGGTACGCAGTATTTT. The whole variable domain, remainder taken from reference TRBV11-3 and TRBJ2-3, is EAGVVQSPRYKIIEKKQPVAFWCNPISGHNTLYWYLQNLGQGPELLIRYENEEAVDDSQLPKDRFSAERLKGVDSTLKIQPAELGDSAVYLCASSPSVGAGIGTQYFGPGTRLTVL.

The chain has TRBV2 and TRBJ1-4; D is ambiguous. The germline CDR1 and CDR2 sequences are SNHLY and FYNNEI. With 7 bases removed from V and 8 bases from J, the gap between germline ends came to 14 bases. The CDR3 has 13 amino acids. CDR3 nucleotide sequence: TGTGCCAGCAAGGGTAGGGAGAGGGAAAAACTGTTTTTT. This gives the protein CASKGREREKLFF.

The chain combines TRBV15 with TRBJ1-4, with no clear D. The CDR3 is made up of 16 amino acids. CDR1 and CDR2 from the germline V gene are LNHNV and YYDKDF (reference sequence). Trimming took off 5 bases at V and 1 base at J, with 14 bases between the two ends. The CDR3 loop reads CATSSQATVTNEKLFF. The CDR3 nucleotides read TGTGCCACCAGCTCCCAGGCGACGGTAACTAATGAAAAACTGTTTTTT.

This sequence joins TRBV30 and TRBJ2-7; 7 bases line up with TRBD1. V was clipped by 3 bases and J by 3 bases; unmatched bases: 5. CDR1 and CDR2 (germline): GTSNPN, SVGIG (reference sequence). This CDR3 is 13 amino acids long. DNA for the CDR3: TGTGCCTGGAGAAAGGCAGGGGGCTACGAGCAGTACTTC. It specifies CAWRKAGGYEQYF.

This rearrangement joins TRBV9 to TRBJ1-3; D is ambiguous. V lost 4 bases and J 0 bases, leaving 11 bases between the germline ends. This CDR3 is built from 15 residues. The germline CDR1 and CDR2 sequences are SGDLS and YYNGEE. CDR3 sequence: CASSIGLSSGNTIYF. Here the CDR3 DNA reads TGTGCCAGCAGCATCGGTTTGTCCTCTGGAAACACCATATATTTT.

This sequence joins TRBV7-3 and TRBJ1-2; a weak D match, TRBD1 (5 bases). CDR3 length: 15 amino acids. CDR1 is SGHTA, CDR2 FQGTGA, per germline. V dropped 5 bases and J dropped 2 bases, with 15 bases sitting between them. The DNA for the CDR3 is TGTGCCAGCAGCCAGTGGGGCACCCCAAACTATGGCTACACCTTC. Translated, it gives CASSQWGTPNYGYTF. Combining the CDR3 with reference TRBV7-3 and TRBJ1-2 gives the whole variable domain GAGVSQTPSNKVTEKGKYVELRCDPISGHTALYWYRQSLGQGPEFLIYFQGTGAADDSGLPNDRFFAVRPEGSVSTLKIQRTERGDSAVYLCASSQWGTPNYGYTFGSGTRLTVV.

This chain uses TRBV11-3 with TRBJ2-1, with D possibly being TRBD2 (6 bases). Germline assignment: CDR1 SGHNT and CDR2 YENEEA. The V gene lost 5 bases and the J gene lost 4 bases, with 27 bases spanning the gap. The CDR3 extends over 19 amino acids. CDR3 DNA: TGTGCCAGCAGCCGCACGAGGGGAGGAGACGCCCGGGGTTACAATGAGCAGTTCTTC. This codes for CASSRTRGGDARGYNEQFF.

CDR3 amino acids: CASSESNSGGNTGELFF. DNA of the CDR3: TGCGCCAGCAGTGAGTCCAACAGCGGGGGAAACACCGGGGAGCTGTTTTTT. The chain uses TRBV10-1 and TRBJ2-2; TRBD2 matches 8 bases. Germline assignment: CDR1 WNHNN and CDR2 SYGVQD (reference sequence). V shed 0 bases, J shed 2 bases, and the junction held 5 bases outside the gene matches. The CDR3 has 17 residues.

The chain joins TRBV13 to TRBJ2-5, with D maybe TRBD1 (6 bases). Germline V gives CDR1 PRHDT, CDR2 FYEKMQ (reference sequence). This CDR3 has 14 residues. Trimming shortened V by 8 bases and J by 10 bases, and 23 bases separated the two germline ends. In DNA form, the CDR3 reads TGTGCCAGCGCAACACAGGGCAGGCCAGGGGTCCAGTACTTC. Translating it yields CASATQGRPGVQYF.

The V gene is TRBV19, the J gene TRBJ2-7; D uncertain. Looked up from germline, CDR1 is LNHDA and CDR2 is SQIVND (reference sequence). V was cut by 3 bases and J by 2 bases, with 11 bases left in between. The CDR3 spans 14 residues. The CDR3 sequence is CASSISLSAYEQYF. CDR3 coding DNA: TGTGCCAGTAGTATCTCCCTTTCTGCCTACGAGCAGTACTTC.